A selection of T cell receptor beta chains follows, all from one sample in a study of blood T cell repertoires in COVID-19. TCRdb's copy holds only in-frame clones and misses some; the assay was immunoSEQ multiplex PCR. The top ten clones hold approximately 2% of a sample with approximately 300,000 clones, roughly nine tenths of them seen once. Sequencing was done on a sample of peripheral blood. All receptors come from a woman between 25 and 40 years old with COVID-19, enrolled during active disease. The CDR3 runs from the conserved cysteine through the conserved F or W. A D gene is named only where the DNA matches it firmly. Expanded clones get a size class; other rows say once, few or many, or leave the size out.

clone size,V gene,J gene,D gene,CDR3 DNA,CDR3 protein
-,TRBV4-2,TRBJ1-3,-,TGTGCCAGCAGCCAAGATCGGGGGGTATCTGGAAACACCATATATTTT,CASSQDRGVSGNTIYF
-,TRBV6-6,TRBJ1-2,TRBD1,TGTGCCAGCAGTTACGGCAGGGGGCGAGAGGGCTACACCTTC,CASSYGRGREGYTF
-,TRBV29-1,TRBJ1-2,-,TGCAGCGTTGGGGCAGGGGAAGTTTATGGATACACCTTC,CSVGAGEVYGYTF
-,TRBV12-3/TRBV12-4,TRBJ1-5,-,TGTGCCAGCAGCGCCTCGGGGGATCAGCCCCAGCATTTT,CASSASGDQPQHF
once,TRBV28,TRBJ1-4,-,TGTGCCACCACTGGTTCTCGAGGGGAAAAACTGTTTTTT,CATTGSRGEKLFF
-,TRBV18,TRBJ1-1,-,TGTGCCAGCTCATCGGACAGTCGACATGAAGCTTTCTTT,CASSSDSRHEAFF
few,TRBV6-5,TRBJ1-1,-,TGTGCCGTTCAAGCGGGGTTGGGGACTGAAGCTTTCTTT,CAVQAGLGTEAFF
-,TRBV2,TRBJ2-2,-,TGTGCCAGCGAAGACTGGGCCGGGGAGCTGTTTTTT,CASEDWAGELFF
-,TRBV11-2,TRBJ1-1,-,TGTGCCAGCAGCCGACAGGTTTACACTGAAGCTTTCTTT,CASSRQVYTEAFF
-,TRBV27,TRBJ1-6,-,TGTGCCAGCACCCGCGGTCCCAATTCACCCCTCCACTTT,CASTRGPNSPLHF
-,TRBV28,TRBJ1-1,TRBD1,TGTGCCAGCAGTTCTGGGACAGGGGGCGGTCACGCTTTCTTT,CASSSGTGGGHAFF
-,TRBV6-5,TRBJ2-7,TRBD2,TGTGCCAGCAGTTACTGGGGGGGAGAGCAGTACTTC,CASSYWGGEQYF
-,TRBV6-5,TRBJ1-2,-,TGTGCCAGCAGGCCCGACAGTCGCTATGGCTACACCTTC,CASRPDSRYGYTF
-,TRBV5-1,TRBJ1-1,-,TGCGCCAGCAGCTTAAGACAGAATTTGAACACTGAAGCTTTCTTT,CASSLRQNLNTEAFF
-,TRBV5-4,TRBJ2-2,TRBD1,TGTGCCAGCAGCTTGGCCGTGGGACAGATTCCCGGGGAGCTGTTTTTT,CASSLAVGQIPGELFF
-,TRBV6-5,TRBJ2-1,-,TGTGCCAGCAGTTACTCTCAGGCGAATGAGCAGTTCTTC,CASSYSQANEQFF
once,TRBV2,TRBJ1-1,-,TGTGCCAGCAGGCCTACCTCGGAGTGGACTGAAGCTTTCTTT,CASRPTSEWTEAFF
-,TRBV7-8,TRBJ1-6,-,TGTGCCAGCAGCTATGGGAAGTTAGGTCAGGGACTCAATTCACCCCTCCACTTT,CASSYGKLGQGLNSPLHF
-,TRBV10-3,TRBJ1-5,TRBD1,TGTGCCATCAGTGAGTCGAGACAGGGGACAGGCCAGCCCCAGCATTTT,CAISESRQGTGQPQHF
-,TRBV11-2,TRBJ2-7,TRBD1,TGTGCCAGCAGCTCAAACCCGGGACAGGGCTACGAGCAGTACTTC,CASSSNPGQGYEQYF
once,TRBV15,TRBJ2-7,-,TGTGCCACCAGCAGAGATTCCCCAGTGCCAGTGAGGTCCTACGAGCAGTACTTC,CATSRDSPVPVRSYEQYF
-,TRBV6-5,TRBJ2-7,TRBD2,TGTGCCAGCAGTTACGGCGGGGGGGCCTACGAGCAGTACTTC,CASSYGGGAYEQYF
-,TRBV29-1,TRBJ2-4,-,TGCAGCGCCACCTCGGGGAACATTCAGTACTTC,CSATSGNIQYF
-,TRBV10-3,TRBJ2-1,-,TGTGCCATCAGTGAGCCCGCGGATGAGCAGTTCTTC,CAISEPADEQFF
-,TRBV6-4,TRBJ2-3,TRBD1,TGTGCCAGTTCAGGGGGCGCAGAAGATACGCAGTATTTT,CASSGGAEDTQYF